The rows below give T cell receptor beta chains drawn from one sample of a study of blood T cell repertoires in COVID-19. Sequencing used immunoSEQ multiplex PCR; TCRdb keeps in-frame clones, though not all of them. The data show under 200,000 clones, 85% to 90% seen once. Material for sequencing was peripheral blood. The source of these receptors is a man younger than 35 with acute or convalescent COVID-19. Each CDR3 is given with its conserved first and last residue. A D gene is named only where the DNA matches it firmly.

j_call,d_call,v_call,cdr3_aa
TRBJ1-2,NA,TRBV19,CASSIGENYGYTF
TRBJ1-1,TRBD1,TRBV18,CASSPEDRVYTEAFF
TRBJ1-2,NA,TRBV5-1,CASRWTDTANYGYTF
TRBJ2-7,TRBD1,TRBV18,CASSPRTGAREQYF
TRBJ2-5,TRBD2,TRBV14,CASSPAGGTETQYF
TRBJ1-2,NA,TRBV9,CASSSSPMAGYTF
TRBJ2-2,NA,TRBV7-2,CASSLDRNTGELFF
TRBJ1-5,TRBD1,TRBV10-3,CAISGGQSHSSQPQHF
TRBJ2-5,NA,TRBV10-3,CAISEIVAGSLQETQYF
TRBJ1-1,TRBD1,TRBV5-3,CARSWDRGTTEAFF
TRBJ1-6,TRBD1,TRBV19,CASSISGQANSPLHF
TRBJ2-7,TRBD2,TRBV6-5,CASSYSGLGSYEQYF
TRBJ2-1,NA,TRBV10-1,CASSSPTGNEQFF
TRBJ1-2,NA,TRBV30,CAWSRAGVNYGYTF
TRBJ1-5,TRBD1,TRBV6-5,CASSLHRGGNQPQHF
TRBJ1-1,NA,TRBV5-4,CASSRAGVNTEAFF
TRBJ1-2,NA,TRBV27,CASSLSGTRANYGYTF
TRBJ1-1,TRBD1,TRBV7-8,CASTLILTGANTEAFF
TRBJ1-2,TRBD1,TRBV5-6,CASSSTGTGYGYTF
TRBJ1-2,NA,TRBV11-3,CASSPANYGYTF
TRBJ1-6,TRBD1,TRBV30,CAWRGTERPYNSPLHF
TRBJ2-5,TRBD1,TRBV19,CASSPGTEQETQYF
TRBJ1-5,TRBD1,TRBV6-2/TRBV6-3,CASSRQGGNQPQHF
TRBJ1-1,NA,TRBV2,CASSEREQLEAFF
TRBJ1-1,NA,TRBV19,CASSWAAEAFF
TRBJ1-1,NA,TRBV6-4,CASSDGLNTEAFF
TRBJ1-3,NA,TRBV2,CASSEGGGSGNTIYF
TRBJ1-6,TRBD1,TRBV30,CAWSVGPGGSPLHF
TRBJ2-7,NA,TRBV23-1,CASSQSRFSERAPYEQYF
TRBJ2-7,NA,TRBV11-2,CASSLGQATYEQYF
TRBJ1-4,NA,TRBV6-5,CASNRAGTNEKLFF
TRBJ1-6,TRBD1,TRBV4-2,CASSQARQGKGNSPLHF
TRBJ1-1,NA,TRBV4-2,CASSQDPTATLNTEAFF
TRBJ1-4,NA,TRBV30,CAWSVLRGGTNEKLFF
TRBJ1-1,NA,TRBV28,CASSLGQVNTEAFF
TRBJ2-3,NA,TRBV10-2,CASRQGTSTDTQYF
TRBJ1-3,TRBD1,TRBV5-1,CASSLAGQSSGNTIYF
TRBJ1-2,TRBD1,TRBV4-2,CASSPRGTAFYGYTF
TRBJ2-1,TRBD2,TRBV27,CASSLSGGGGAYNEQFF
TRBJ2-7,TRBD2,TRBV30,CAWTRGGSYEQYF
TRBJ2-3,NA,TRBV6-1,CASSEAAGSTDTQYF
TRBJ2-3,TRBD2,TRBV15,CATSRPGGAADTQYF
TRBJ2-5,TRBD1,TRBV25-1,CASSPKNRGRGTQYF
TRBJ2-5,TRBD1,TRBV5-1,CASSTGQYATQYF
TRBJ1-2,NA,TRBV2,CASSEIGGYGYTF
TRBJ2-1,NA,TRBV21-1,CASTPGGESSYNEQFF
TRBJ2-3,TRBD2,TRBV30,CAWSKKGDYPYTDTQYF
TRBJ1-1,TRBD1,TRBV13,CASSLTGLWNTEAFF
TRBJ2-7,NA,TRBV11-1,CASSSSVRSYEQYF
TRBJ1-2,NA,TRBV25-1,CASSAGGYGYTF
TRBJ1-1,TRBD1,TRBV10-3,CAISETGATLNTEAFF
TRBJ2-2,NA,TRBV10-3,CAITRGPNTGELFF
TRBJ1-2,NA,TRBV4-1,CASSQDRGGYGYTF
TRBJ1-4,TRBD1,TRBV10-3,CAISNRDSEKLFF